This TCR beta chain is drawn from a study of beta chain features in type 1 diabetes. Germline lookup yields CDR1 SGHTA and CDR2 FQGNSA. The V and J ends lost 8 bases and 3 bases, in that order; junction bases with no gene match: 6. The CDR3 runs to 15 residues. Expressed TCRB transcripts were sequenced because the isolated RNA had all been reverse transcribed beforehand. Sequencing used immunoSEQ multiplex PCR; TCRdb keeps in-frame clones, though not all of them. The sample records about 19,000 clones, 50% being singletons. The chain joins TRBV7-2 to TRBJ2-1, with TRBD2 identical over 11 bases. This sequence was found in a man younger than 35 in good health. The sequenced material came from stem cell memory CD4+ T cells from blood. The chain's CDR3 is CASEGGTSGYNEQFF. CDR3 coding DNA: TGTGCCAGCGAGGGTGGGACTAGCGGCTACAATGAGCAGTTCTTC.